The rows below give T cell receptor beta chains drawn from one sample of a study of vaccination effects on CD4 cells after COVID-19. Only in-frame clones appear in the TCRdb table, and some are missing; sequencing was by immunoSEQ multiplex PCR. The sample carries under 15,000 clones, over 60% recorded once. The antigens of these receptors remain unknown. Material: CD4+ T cells from PBMCs cultured with HCoV-NL63 spike peptides, obtained after COVID-19 vaccination. These receptors were collected from a human donor who had a prior SARS-CoV-2 infection. CDR3s include the opening cysteine and the closing phenylalanine or tryptophan. The order of the fields is D gene, V gene, J gene, clone size, CDR3 protein, CDR3 DNA. The D gene is left open where the match is weak. Clone size is shown for a subset of rows, as once, few, many or a class of expanded clone.

>TRBD2|TRBV10-3|TRBJ2-1|.
CAISDSKRTSGSFVYEQFF
TGTGCCATCAGTGACTCGAAAAGGACTAGCGGGAGTTTCGTTTATGAGCAGTTCTTC
>TRBD1|TRBV19|TRBJ1-3|.
CASSRDSIGNTIYF
TGTGCCAGTAGCCGGGACAGTATTGGAAACACCATATATTTT
>.|TRBV20-1|TRBJ1-1|.
CSVRSRGEAFF
TGCAGTGTACGCTCACGAGGTGAAGCTTTCTTT
>.|TRBV5-1|TRBJ2-7|few
CASSFGPISSYEQYF
TGCGCCAGCAGCTTTGGACCTATTAGCTCCTACGAGCAGTACTTC
>.|TRBV2|TRBJ2-7|.
CASSDLLPAWGGGEQYF
TGTGCCAGCAGTGACCTTCTCCCTGCGTGGGGAGGGGGCGAGCAGTACTTC
>TRBD2|TRBV7-2|TRBJ2-7|few
CASSPLAGRYEQYF
TGTGCCAGCAGCCCACTAGCGGGAAGGTACGAGCAGTACTTC
>.|TRBV3-1/TRBV3-2|TRBJ1-2|.
CASSPGGYGYTF
TGTGCCAGCAGCCCGGGCGGCTATGGCTACACCTTC
>.|TRBV30|TRBJ1-1|.
CAWSVGVNTEAFF
TGTGCCTGGAGTGTAGGCGTGAACACTGAAGCTTTCTTT
>TRBD2|TRBV19|TRBJ2-7|.
CASSPPSGSVYEQYF
TGTGCCAGTAGCCCCCCTAGCGGGAGCGTTTACGAGCAGTACTTC
>.|TRBV2|TRBJ1-5|.
CASSGDTGVYQPQHF
TGTGCCAGCAGTGGAGATACAGGAGTTTATCAGCCCCAGCATTTT
>.|TRBV6-5|TRBJ1-5|.
CASGQVHQPQHF
TGTGCCAGCGGCCAGGTTCATCAGCCCCAGCATTTT
>TRBD1|TRBV5-1|TRBJ2-3|.
CASSRVPTTGTDHTDTQYF
TGCGCCAGCAGCCGGGTTCCTACTACCGGGACAGATCACACAGATACGCAGTATTTT